These 11 T cell receptor beta chains originate from one sample sequenced in a study of T-cell memory formation after mild COVID-19. TCRdb itself ran the 5' RACE reads through MiXCR, one entry per CDR3 protein. The sample lists 100,000 to 150,000 distinct CDR3 sequences, 15% to 20% occurring once. The sequenced sample was PBMCs or a T cell subset sorted from them (not recorded which). Receptor source: a man aged 18-30 years who had mild COVID-19 (a few samples of this study predate the infection). Cell type and time point are not known.

V usage is TRBV30 and J usage is TRBJ2-5; 7 bases align to TRBD2. The CDR3 length is 11 residues. Germline assignment: CDR1 GTSNPN and CDR2 SVGIG (reference sequence). V shed 5 bases and J 4 bases; nucleotides not matched to a gene: 1. The CDR3 here is CAWGLGETQYF. The CDR3, as DNA: TGTGCCTGGGGACTAGGAGAGACCCAGTACTTC.

The chain couples TRBV10-2 to TRBJ2-7, with 9 bases that match TRBD1. The germline CDR1 and CDR2 sequences are WSHSY and SAAADI. V lost 6 bases to trimming and J lost 6 bases; unmatched junction nucleotides: 9. CDR3 length equals 14 residues. CDR3 nucleotides: TGCGCCAGCAGAAAGGGACAGGGCCTTGGCGAGCAGTACTTC. It specifies CASRKGQGLGEQYF.

This clonotype has only a few counts. V and J are TRBV5-6 and TRBJ2-5; TRBD2 aligns across 11 bases. After removal of 4 bases from V and 2 bases from J, the junction contained 7 bases not matched to a gene. There are 16 residues in the CDR3. Germline V gives CDR1 SGHDT, CDR2 YYEEEE. CDR3 sequence (DNA): TGTGCCAGCAGCCCTGTGATAGCGGGGGGGCAAGAGACCCAGTACTTC. This gives the protein CASSPVIAGGQETQYF.

This clonotype showed up just once. V usage is TRBV12-3 or TRBV12-4 and J usage is TRBJ1-3; possible D gene TRBD1, 5 bases. V was clipped by 5 bases and J by 4 bases, with 9 bases between them. The CDR3 length is 13 residues. As DNA, the CDR3 is TGTGCCAGCAGTACTTACAGGGGAAACACCATATATTTT. This gives the protein CASSTYRGNTIYF.

This clonotype was counted between two and nine times. The chain combines TRBV20-1 with TRBJ2-2; D is possibly TRBD1 (5 bases). Germline CDR1 and CDR2: DFQATT and SNEGSKA (reference sequence). The V gene lost 5 bases and the J gene lost 2 bases, with 12 bases spanning the gap. The CDR3 length is 14 residues. Here the CDR3 reads CSAQTEINTGELFF. For the CDR3, the DNA is TGCAGTGCTCAGACAGAGATCAACACCGGGGAGCTGTTTTTT.

This clonotype was seen a handful of times. The chain carries TRBV5-4 and TRBJ2-7; D is ambiguous. Per germline, CDR1 SGHNT and CDR2 YYREEE (reference sequence). The V end lost 0 bases, the J end lost 4 bases, and 11 bases lay between the germline ends. The length of the CDR3 is 14 residues. The CDR3 DNA is TGTGCCAGCAGCTTGGCTGTGTGGGAATACGAGCAGTACGTC. It specifies CASSLAVWEYEQYV.

This clonotype was counted between two and nine times. The V and J genes are TRBV18 and TRBJ1-2; 7 nucleotides align to TRBD1. V shed 3 bases, J shed 4 bases, and the junction held 8 bases outside the gene matches. The CDR3 contains 15 residues. Germline loops: CDR1 KGHSH, CDR2 LQKENI. This CDR3 reads CASSPPGQSIYGYTF. CDR3 bases: TGTGCCAGCTCACCCCCGGGACAGAGCATCTATGGCTACACCTTC.

The rearrangement joins TRBV12-3 or TRBV12-4 to TRBJ1-2; possible D gene TRBD1, 6 bases. V was shortened by 4 bases and J by 5 bases, with 14 bases between the two germline ends. CDR3 length: 14 residues. This chain's CDR3 is CASSSGGRRYGYTF. The CDR3 bases are TGTGCCAGCAGTTCCGGGGGGCGAAGGTATGGCTACACCTTC.

V and J are TRBV28 and TRBJ1-4; D is undetermined. V shed 3 bases and J shed 15 bases, with 17 bases lying between them. This CDR3 has 13 residues. From germline, CDR1 is MDHEN and CDR2 SYDVKM. DNA of the CDR3: TGTGCCAGCAGTTTCACCCGTGGGCCTAGGGTGTTTTTT. As protein: CASSFTRGPRVFF.

The chain employs TRBV20-1 and TRBJ2-3; 11 bases fit TRBD2. Germline V CDR1 and CDR2: DFQATT, SNEGSKA (reference sequence). The CDR3 totals 15 residues. V gave up 3 bases and J gave up 2 bases; unmatched junction bases: 4. The CDR3 spells CSARNSGGATDTQYF. The CDR3 coding sequence is TGCAGTGCTAGGAATAGCGGGGGGGCCACAGATACGCAGTATTTT.

The gene calls are TRBV4-1 and TRBJ2-1; 11 bases line up with TRBD1. This CDR3 spans 16 amino acids. J gave up 8 bases and V 7 bases, and 13 bases lay outside the gene matches. Looked up from germline, CDR1 is MGHRA and CDR2 is YSYEKL. The CDR3 here is CASKKLRDRGGDEQFF. CDR3 sequence (DNA): TGCGCCAGCAAAAAACTCCGGGACAGGGGGGGCGATGAGCAGTTCTTC.